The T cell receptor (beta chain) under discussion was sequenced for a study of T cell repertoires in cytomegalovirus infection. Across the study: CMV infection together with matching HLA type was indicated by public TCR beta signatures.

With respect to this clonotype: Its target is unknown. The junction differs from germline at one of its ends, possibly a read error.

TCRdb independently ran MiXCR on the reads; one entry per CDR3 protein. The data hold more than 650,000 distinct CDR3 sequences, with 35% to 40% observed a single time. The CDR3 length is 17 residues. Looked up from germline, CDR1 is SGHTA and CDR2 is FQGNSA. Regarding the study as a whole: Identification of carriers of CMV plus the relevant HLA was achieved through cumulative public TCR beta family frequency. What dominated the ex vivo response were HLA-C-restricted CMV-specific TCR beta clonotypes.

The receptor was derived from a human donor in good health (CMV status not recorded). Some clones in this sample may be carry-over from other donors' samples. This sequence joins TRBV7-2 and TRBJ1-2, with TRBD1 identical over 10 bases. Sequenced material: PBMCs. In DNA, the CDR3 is TGTGCCAGCAGCTCAGCGGTCCGACAGGGGGCTTACTATGGCTCCACCTTC. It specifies CASSSAVRQGAYYGSTF.